Presented here are 25 T cell receptor beta chains from one specimen sequenced in a study of T cells in Graves' hyperthyroidism and ophthalmopathy. Amplification of TCR beta CDR3 regions used RNA as the template. The TCR CDR3 was amplified in a first-round RT-PCR using the HTBI primer set. TCRdb re-called the multiplex PCR reads with MiXCR, one entry per CDR3 protein. The sample records 250,000 to 300,000 distinct CDR3 sequences, roughly an eighth being singletons. The sample taken for sequencing was blood. The receptors were gathered from a woman between 40 and 55 years old with Graves' hyperthyroidism.

V usage is TRBV10-3 and J usage is TRBJ2-2, with D unresolved. V was pared by 4 bases and J by 4 bases, with 16 bases between. In germline, CDR1 is ENHRY, CDR2 SYGVKD. This CDR3 comprises 16 residues. CDR3 in DNA: TGTGCCATCAGTGGATCCGGCACCACCGCCACCGGGGAGCTGTTTTTT. Amino acids: CAISGSGTTATGELFF.

The rearrangement joins TRBV6-1 to TRBJ2-7; D might be TRBD1 or TRBD2, each matching 5 bases. The CDR3 extends over 14 amino acids. V was clipped by 5 bases and J by 4 bases, with 15 bases between them. Germline V gene lookup returns CDR1 MNHNS and CDR2 SASEGT. The CDR3 loop is CASSFGGNNYEQYF. The CDR3 bases are TGTGCCAGCAGTTTTGGGGGAAATAATTACGAGCAGTACTTC.

The table lists this clonotype with many counts. The chain has TRBV10-3 and TRBJ1-1; unclear D gene. This CDR3 contains 13 residues. Trimming took 0 bases from V and 6 from J, leaving 8 bases between them. CDR1 ENHRY and CDR2 SYGVKD come from the germline V gene. The CDR3 nucleotides are TGTGCCATCAGTGAGTCTATTGAGGCTGAAGCTTTCTTT. Protein sequence: CAISESIEAEAFF.

Ten or more counts support this clonotype. This chain joins TRBV15 and TRBJ1-2; D is perhaps TRBD1 (5 bases). Germline-derived CDR1 and CDR2 are LNHNV and YYDKDF (reference sequence). The CDR3 has 17 amino acids. Trimming took 0 bases from V and 8 from J, leaving 22 bases between them. CDR3 coding DNA: TGTGCCACCAGCAGAGATTTTTCGGACATCGCGCCGGGCGGCTACACCTTC. It specifies CATSRDFSDIAPGGYTF.

The J gene is TRBJ2-2, the V gene TRBV9; TRBD2 matches at 10 bases. Trimming removed 7 bases from V and 8 bases from J; junction bases left unmatched: 5. In germline, CDR1 is SGDLS, CDR2 YYNGEE. The CDR3 covers 13 residues. Here the CDR3 DNA reads TGTGCCAGCGGGCTAGCGGGAGCTGGGGAGCTGTTTTTT. It specifies CASGLAGAGELFF.

This clonotype was picked up many times. This chain links TRBV27 with TRBJ2-1; D might be TRBD1 or TRBD2, each matching 7 bases. Germline values: CDR1 MNHEY, CDR2 SMNVEV (reference sequence). The V gene lost 4 bases and the J gene lost 2 bases, with 15 bases spanning the gap. This CDR3 is built from 16 residues. The DNA for the CDR3 is TGTGCCAGCAGTTACAGGGGAGGGGCCACCTACAATGAGCAGTTCTTC. This translates into CASSYRGGATYNEQFF.

In this sample, this clonotype turned up many times. The J gene is TRBJ2-7, the V gene TRBV3-1; no clear D gene. The germline V and J ends were trimmed by 0 bases and 9 bases, with 12 bases remaining between them. The CDR3 totals 13 residues. The germline V gene encodes CDR1 LGHDT and CDR2 YNNKEL (reference sequence). This CDR3 reads CASSQDSPLGQYF. The CDR3 nucleotides are TGTGCCAGCAGCCAAGACAGCCCCCTCGGGCAGTACTTC.

There are many counts of this clonotype. The J gene is TRBJ1-1, the V gene TRBV19; no clear D. Germline V CDR1 and CDR2: LNHDA, SQIVND (reference sequence). The CDR3 loop spans 15 amino acids. The V gene lost 5 bases and the J gene lost 1 base, with 14 bases spanning the gap. The CDR3, as DNA: TGTGCCAGTAGTCCTCCCGGGCGGCCGAACACTGAAGCTTTCTTT. As protein: CASSPPGRPNTEAFF.

The chain carries TRBV7-9 and TRBJ2-4, with 9 bases that match TRBD2. The CDR3 runs 22 residues. The ends lost 1 base at V and 1 base at J; junction bases unmatched: 20. Germline V lookup: CDR1 SEHNR, CDR2 FQNEAQ (reference sequence). CDR3 amino acids: CASSLVVWPGLANVRAKNIQYF. Here the CDR3 DNA reads TGTGCCAGCAGCTTAGTGGTATGGCCGGGACTAGCTAACGTTAGGGCCAAAAACATTCAGTACTTC.

In its sample, this clonotype was seen many times. This sequence joins TRBV5-1 and TRBJ2-3; D not resolved. The germline gives CDR1 SGHRS, CDR2 YFSETQ. With 5 bases removed from V and 2 bases from J, the gap between germline ends came to 6 bases. This CDR3 has 12 amino acids. The CDR3 sequence: CASSPDTDTQYF. The DNA of the CDR3 is TGCGCCAGCAGTCCCGACACAGATACGCAGTATTTT.

This clonotype was detected ten times or more. The chain links TRBV6-1 to TRBJ1-2; 10 bases line up with TRBD1. The CDR3 consists of 13 residues. In germline, CDR1 is MNHNS, CDR2 SASEGT. J gave up 6 bases and V 6 bases, and 4 bases lay outside the gene matches. CDR3 sequence reads: CASRRQGADGYTF. Here the CDR3 DNA reads TGTGCCAGCAGGCGACAGGGGGCGGATGGCTACACCTTC.

V usage is TRBV7-9 and J usage is TRBJ2-3; TRBD2 might be the D (6 bases). The CDR3 runs to 13 residues. Germline CDR1 SEHNR, CDR2 FQNEAQ (reference sequence). V was shortened by 4 bases and J by 9 bases, with 14 bases between the two germline ends. Here the CDR3 reads CASSSPGLQTQYF. CDR3 bases: TGTGCCAGCAGCTCGCCGGGACTTCAGACGCAGTATTTT.

To note about this clonotype: A much more abundant neighbour one base away suggests this may be a read error. V and J are TRBV7-8 and TRBJ2-7; TRBD1 might be the D (5 bases). The germline CDR1 and CDR2 sequences are SGHVS and FQNEAQ. This CDR3 contains 14 residues. In DNA form, the CDR3 reads TGTGCCACCAGCTTACCGGACACTTACTACGAGCAGTACTTC. It is translated as CATSLPDTYYEQYF.

This clonotype was counted a single time. A much larger clone differs by one base, so this may be a read error. V is TRBV6-1 and J is TRBJ1-6; possibly TRBD1 for D (5 bases). CDR3 length: 13 residues. The V gene's germline CDR1 is MNHNS and CDR2 SASEGT. The CDR3 coding sequence is TGTGTCAGCGGCAGGGTTAAAGGTTCACCCCTCCACTTT. This codes for CVSGRVKGSPLHF.

This clonotype has ten or more counts. The CDR3 DNA reads as TGCGCCAGCAGCTTGGCCTACGCTCCTAACAATGAGCAGTTCTTC. Encoded protein: CASSLAYAPNNEQFF. The genes are TRBV5-1 and TRBJ2-1; D is undetermined. V was shortened by 0 bases and J by 5 bases, with 12 bases between the two germline ends. Looked up from germline, CDR1 is SGHRS and CDR2 is YFSETQ. The CDR3 contains 15 residues.

This clonotype was seen repeatedly, ten times or more. This chain's CDR3 is CASRGQKNTGELFF. CDR3 sequence (DNA): TGTGCCAGCAGGGGACAGAAGAACACCGGGGAGCTGTTTTTT. The chain combines TRBV6-2 or TRBV6-3 with TRBJ2-2, with 7 bases matching TRBD1. Germline CDR1 is MNHEY and CDR2 is SVGEGT. CDR3 length: 14 residues. Trimming cost V 6 bases and J 1 base; bases outside gene matches: 2.

J is TRBJ2-3 and V is TRBV24-1; 11 bases fit TRBD2. Looked up from germline, CDR1 is KGHDR and CDR2 is SFDVKD. The CDR3 has 19 amino acids. V shed 3 bases and J 2 bases; nucleotides not matched to a gene: 12. The CDR3 protein is CATSDPSLAGEFVTDTQYF. CDR3 DNA sequence: TGTGCCACCAGTGATCCCTCACTAGCGGGAGAATTTGTCACAGATACGCAGTATTTT.

In its sample, this clonotype was seen many times. The genes are TRBV6-1 and TRBJ2-5; 7 nucleotides match TRBD2. The CDR3 extends over 14 amino acids. J lost 3 bases, V lost 5 bases, and 6 bases had no gene match. Per germline, CDR1 MNHNS and CDR2 SASEGT. The CDR3: CASSSSLAEETQYF. CDR3 nucleotide sequence: TGTGCCAGCAGTTCCTCTCTAGCGGAAGAGACCCAGTACTTC.

In this sample, this clonotype turned up many times. For the CDR3, the DNA is TGTGCCAGCAGTTTAGGGGGGGCGGCGAACGAGCAGTACTTC. This gives the protein CASSLGGAANEQYF. V usage is TRBV27 and J usage is TRBJ2-7; a weak D match, TRBD2 (7 bases). Germline assignment: CDR1 MNHEY and CDR2 SMNVEV (reference sequence). The ends were cut back, 2 bases at V and 5 bases at J, with 13 bases in the middle. The CDR3 totals 14 residues.

At least ten counts were recorded for this clonotype. The chain uses TRBV2 and TRBJ2-2; 10 bases line up with TRBD2. V was clipped by 6 bases and J by 7 bases; unmatched bases: 17. The CDR3 covers 18 residues. Looked up from germline, CDR1 is SNHLY and CDR2 is FYNNEI. The DNA of the CDR3 is TGTGCCAGCAGAGGGGCTAGGACTAGCGGACGGGGGGACGGGGAGCTGTTTTTT. Protein product: CASRGARTSGRGDGELFF.

This clonotype appeared many times. The chain joins TRBV2 to TRBJ1-2; maybe TRBD1 (6 bases). The germline V gene encodes CDR1 SNHLY and CDR2 FYNNEI. CDR3 length: 13 amino acids. Trimming cost V 5 bases and J 8 bases, with 15 bases left between them. CDR3 DNA sequence: TGTGCCAGCAGTTTACAGGGCCTGAGGGGCTACACCTTC. This gives the protein CASSLQGLRGYTF.

This rearrangement joins TRBV19 to TRBJ2-7, with 7 nucleotides matching TRBD1. In germline, CDR1 is LNHDA, CDR2 SQIVND (reference sequence). The junction had 2 bases not matched to a gene; V was cut back by 3 bases and J by 3 bases. The CDR3 consists of 13 residues. DNA for the CDR3: TGTGCCAGTAGTATTCGACAGGGCTACGAGCAGTACTTC. The encoded protein is CASSIRQGYEQYF.

This clonotype has ten or more counts. The chain carries TRBV12-3 or TRBV12-4 and TRBJ1-2; weak D call: TRBD1 (5 bases). Trimming shortened V by 6 bases and J by 0 bases, and 11 bases separated the two germline ends. The CDR3 length is 14 residues. The CDR3 spells CASSSGGSNYGYTF. In DNA form, the CDR3 reads TGTGCCAGCAGCTCTGGGGGATCTAACTATGGCTACACCTTC.

This clonotype has ten or more counts. This sequence joins TRBV27 and TRBJ1-1; no clear D gene. This CDR3 has 15 amino acids. CDR1 is MNHEY, CDR2 SMNVEV, per germline (reference sequence). The germline V and J ends were trimmed by 2 bases and 1 base, with 11 bases remaining between them. The CDR3 DNA is TGTGCCAGCAGTTTAAAGGGCCAGCCGAACACTGAAGCTTTCTTT. This codes for CASSLKGQPNTEAFF.

Many counts were recorded for this clonotype. The rearrangement uses TRBV20-1 and TRBJ2-3; D is perhaps TRBD2 (5 bases). V lost 2 bases and J 4 bases, leaving 13 bases between the germline ends. Germline V gene sequence: CDR1 DFQATT, CDR2 SNEGSKA (reference sequence). The CDR3 contains 14 residues. This CDR3 is CSARSRGRADTQYF. The CDR3 bases are TGCAGTGCTAGATCACGGGGAAGGGCAGATACGCAGTATTTT.